These 23 T cell receptor beta chains originate from one sample sequenced in a study of shared clonotypes between healthy human individuals. This table comes from immunoSEQ multiplex PCR, and its TCRdb copy is limited to in-frame clones, with some not included. The sample lists about 520,000 clones, around 96% occurring once. Sequences were obtained from naive CD4+ T cells sorted from blood. Noted subset: CD45RA+ positively selected. The receptors shown here come from a woman under 40 in good health.

V usage is TRBV19 and J usage is TRBJ1-6; D uncertain. V shed 4 bases and J shed 14 bases, with 21 bases lying between them. The germline CDR1 and CDR2 sequences are LNHDA and SQIVND (reference sequence). This CDR3 has 15 residues. The CDR3 spells CASSTGDAMDLTLHF. Written as DNA, the CDR3 is TGTGCCAGTAGTACAGGAGACGCTATGGATCTGACCCTCCACTTT.

V and J are TRBV28 and TRBJ2-2; D possibly corresponds to TRBD2 (6 bases). Trimming stripped 5 bases from V and 8 bases from J, with 18 bases between. This CDR3 has 15 amino acids. Germline CDR1 reads MDHEN; CDR2 reads SYDVKM. DNA for the CDR3: TGTGCCAGCAGTAGGCTTCGAGGGAGGCTGGGGGAGCTGTTTTTT. It specifies CASSRLRGRLGELFF.

This chain connects TRBV5-1 to TRBJ2-7; 12 bases are a match to TRBD2. Trimming at V came to 8 bases and at J to 2 bases, leaving 8 bases not matched to a gene. The CDR3 contains 15 residues. Germline CDR1 is SGHRS and CDR2 is YFSETQ. CDR3 amino acids: CASKSGLAGTYEQYF. In DNA form, the CDR3 reads TGCGCCAGTAAAAGCGGACTAGCGGGGACCTACGAGCAGTACTTC.

The chain employs TRBV28 and TRBJ1-4; D gene uncertain. CDR1 and CDR2 from the germline V gene are MDHEN and SYDVKM. V was trimmed by 5 bases and J by 3 bases, leaving 16 bases between them. The CDR3 loop spans 16 amino acids. This CDR3 reads CASSQTADWSNEKLFF. The CDR3 DNA sequence: TGTGCCAGCAGTCAAACGGCGGACTGGTCTAATGAAAAACTGTTTTTT.

V gene TRBV2 combines with J gene TRBJ2-1; no definite D call. The V gene lost 5 bases and the J gene lost 0 bases, with 14 bases spanning the gap. This CDR3 is 16 amino acids long. Germline CDR1 reads SNHLY; CDR2 reads FYNNEI. The CDR3 is CASSLDGYSSYNEQFF. The CDR3 coding sequence is TGTGCCAGCAGTTTGGACGGCTATTCCTCCTACAATGAGCAGTTCTTC.

V is TRBV9 and J is TRBJ2-1, with a tentative D call TRBD2 (6 bases). CDR1 and CDR2 from the germline V gene are SGDLS and YYNGEE. The CDR3 runs to 15 residues. Trimming pared 0 bases from V and 4 bases from J, leaving 11 bases between. The CDR3 DNA reads TGTGCCAGCAGCGTAGATAGCGGAAGATACAATGAGCAGTTCTTC. Amino acids: CASSVDSGRYNEQFF.

The J gene is TRBJ2-7, the V gene TRBV18; 14 positions match TRBD2. From germline, CDR1 is KGHSH and CDR2 LQKENI. Trimming took 3 bases from V and 3 from J; bases not matched to a gene: 4. The CDR3 runs 16 residues. The CDR3 reads CASSPGTSGSIYEQYF. The CDR3 bases are TGTGCCAGCTCACCCGGGACTAGCGGGAGCATCTACGAGCAGTACTTC.

V and J are TRBV6-5 and TRBJ2-6, with D unresolved. Germline CDR1 MNHEY, CDR2 SVGAGI. The CDR3 covers 15 residues. Trimming shortened V by 6 bases and J by 0 bases, and 9 bases separated the two germline ends. In nucleotides, the CDR3 is TGTGCCAGCAGGGCACAGCGCTCTGGGGCCAACGTCCTGACTTTC. Its protein is CASRAQRSGANVLTF.

The rearrangement uses TRBV19 and TRBJ2-7, with D unresolved. Germline V gene sequence: CDR1 LNHDA, CDR2 SQIVND (reference sequence). V lost 3 bases, J lost 3 bases, and 9 bases lay in between. This CDR3 has 13 amino acids. Here the CDR3 DNA reads TGTGCCAGTAGTATGGTGGGAAACTACGAGCAGTACTTC. Its protein is CASSMVGNYEQYF.

This clone was detected once. The rearrangement links TRBV18 to TRBJ2-5, with 9 positions matching TRBD2. The end of the DNA fits TRBJ2-7 better, so the J call may be wrong. This CDR3 has 15 residues. Germline CDR1 KGHSH, CDR2 LQKENI. This chain's CDR3 is CASSPAGGAPYEQYF. CDR3 nucleotides: TGTGCCAGCTCACCAGCGGGAGGGGCCCCCTACGAGCAGTACTTC.

V and J are TRBV6-5 and TRBJ1-2; no firm D call. The CDR3 spans 14 residues. Trimming removed 5 bases from V and 8 bases from J, with 18 bases in between. Per the germline V gene, CDR1 is MNHEY and CDR2 is SVGAGI. DNA of the CDR3: TGTGCCAGCAGTGATAACCAAGCTGGTATGGGCTACACCTTC. It encodes CASSDNQAGMGYTF.

The J gene is TRBJ2-7, the V gene TRBV7-9; D gene unclear. The germline CDR1 and CDR2 sequences are SEHNR and FQNEAQ (reference sequence). This CDR3 is built from 12 residues. With 5 bases removed from V and 2 bases from J, the gap between germline ends came to 7 bases. Written as DNA, the CDR3 is TGTGCCAGCAGCACATTTACCTACGAGCAGTACTTC. Amino acid sequence: CASSTFTYEQYF.

The V and J genes are TRBV28 and TRBJ2-4, with TRBD2 matching 10 bases. The CDR3 totals 14 residues. Germline V lookup: CDR1 MDHEN, CDR2 SYDVKM. V lost 6 bases to trimming and J lost 6 bases; unmatched junction nucleotides: 5. The DNA of the CDR3 is TGTGCCAGCAGAAGCGGGAGGGGCATAAACATTCAGTACTTC. It translates to CASRSGRGINIQYF.

The CDR3 bases are TGTGCCAGCAGGCTAACGGGGCAAATCGAAGCTTTCTTT. Translating gives CASRLTGQIEAFF. The V and J genes are TRBV6-1 and TRBJ1-1; D perhaps matches TRBD1 (5 bases). The germline V gene has CDR1 MNHNS and CDR2 SASEGT. The V and J ends lost 6 bases and 8 bases respectively, with 16 bases between them. There are 13 residues in the CDR3.

This rearrangement joins TRBV5-1 to TRBJ2-7; perhaps D is TRBD1 or TRBD2 (5 bases each). This CDR3 is built from 14 residues. V lost 4 bases to trimming and J lost 0 bases, with 11 bases between them. Looked up from germline, CDR1 is SGHRS and CDR2 is YFSETQ. The CDR3 DNA sequence: TGCGCCAGCAGCGGTGGGACGGTCTCCTACGAGCAGTACTTC. Residues: CASSGGTVSYEQYF. The full variable domain, completed using reference TRBV5-1 and TRBJ2-7, is KAGVTQTPRYLIKTRGQQVTLSCSPISGHRSVSWYQQTPGQGLQFLFEYFSETQRNKGNFPGRFSGRQFSNSRSEMNVSTLELGDSALYLCASSGGTVSYEQYFGPGTRLTVT.

The genes are TRBV10-3 and TRBJ1-2, with D hard to call. CDR1 is ENHRY, CDR2 SYGVKD, per germline. V lost 4 bases and J lost 4, with 10 bases in between. CDR3 size: 13 residues. The CDR3 DNA follows: TGTGCCATCAGTGTTGGAGGAGGCTATGGCTACACCTTC. This sequence encodes CAISVGGGYGYTF.

J is TRBJ2-7 and V is TRBV6-6, with TRBD1 matching over 8 bases. Trimming removed 3 bases from V and 6 bases from J; junction bases left unmatched: 4. Germline CDR1 is MNHNY and CDR2 is SVGAGI (reference sequence). The CDR3 has 13 amino acids. CDR3 DNA: TGTGCCAGCAGTTATCGAGACAGGGGCGAGCAGTACTTC. Its translation: CASSYRDRGEQYF.

The rearrangement uses TRBV11-2 and TRBJ2-7; D may be TRBD1 or TRBD2 (5 bases each). Between the trimmed V and J ends, which lost 5 bases and 3 bases, there was a span of 11 bases. The CDR3 spans 13 residues. Looked up from germline, CDR1 is SGHAT and CDR2 is FQNNGV. CDR3 in amino acids: CASSGRGVYEQYF. The CDR3 nucleotides read TGTGCCAGCAGCGGAAGAGGGGTCTACGAGCAGTACTTC.

The chain couples TRBV5-4 to TRBJ1-1; possibly TRBD1 for D (6 bases). Trimming pared 4 bases from V and 3 bases from J, leaving 16 bases between. Germline CDR1 is SGHNT and CDR2 is YYREEE (reference sequence). The CDR3 covers 15 residues. The CDR3 here is CASSAPYRDDTEAFF. CDR3 nucleotide sequence: TGTGCCAGCAGCGCGCCCTACAGGGATGACACTGAAGCTTTCTTT.

CDR3 nucleotide sequence: TGTGCCAGCTCCCCATCCAGGGGCCAGCAAGAGACCCAGTACTTC. Its translation is CASSPSRGQQETQYF. The chain has TRBV18 and TRBJ2-5, with TRBD1 as a possible D gene (6 bases). The germline CDR1 and CDR2 sequences are KGHSH and LQKENI. This CDR3 spans 15 amino acids. V shed 6 bases and J shed 2 bases, with 16 bases lying between them.

This rearrangement joins TRBV28 to TRBJ2-7; no clear D gene. CDR3 length equals 15 residues. CDR1 MDHEN and CDR2 SYDVKM come from the germline V gene. V was trimmed by 6 bases and J by 0 bases, leaving 15 bases between them. The CDR3: CASSLRQVTSYEQYF. The DNA of the CDR3 is TGTGCCAGCAGCCTGAGGCAGGTCACCTCCTACGAGCAGTACTTC.

The chain links TRBV20-1 to TRBJ1-2; TRBD1 matches 7 bases. Germline assignment: CDR1 DFQATT and CDR2 SNEGSKA (reference sequence). The junction had 0 bases not matched to a gene; V was cut back by 8 bases and J by 0 bases. CDR3 size: 11 residues. CDR3 protein: CSTGANYGYTF. CDR3 sequence (DNA): TGCAGTACAGGGGCTAACTATGGCTACACCTTC.

In this sample, this clone turned up once. This chain links TRBV27 with TRBJ2-7; D is perhaps TRBD2 (6 bases). V was cut by 10 bases and J by 3 bases, with 16 bases left in between. The CDR3 is 13 residues long. Germline V gene data show CDR1 as MNHEY and CDR2 as SMNVEV (reference sequence). This chain's CDR3 is CATRGGSLYEQYF. The CDR3 bases are TGTGCCACGCGTGGAGGGAGTCTCTACGAGCAGTACTTC.